Listed below are T cell receptor beta chains from one sample, sequenced in a study of T cells in localized non-small cell lung cancer. Profiled with immunoSEQ multiplex PCR; TCRdb holds only in-frame clones, not every one. In the table there are some 21,000 clones, about 91% of which are singletons. The source material was peripheral blood, sampled before any cancer treatment. All receptors derive from a man aged 40 to 70 with stage I lung adenocarcinoma. Each CDR3 is given with its conserved first and last residue. D genes are given only for firm matches. Expanded clones are given a class, and other clones once, few, many or no size at all.

v_gene: TRBV28
d_gene: -
j_gene: TRBJ1-2
len: 12
abundance: -
CDR3aa: CASSPQFYGYTF
CDR3nt: TGTGCCAGCAGTCCCCAATTTTATGGCTACACCTTC

v_gene: TRBV2
d_gene: TRBD2
j_gene: TRBJ2-1
len: 15
abundance: -
CDR3aa: CASSVELAGVNEQFF
CDR3nt: TGTGCCAGCAGTGTAGAACTAGCGGGGGTCAATGAGCAGTTCTTC

v_gene: TRBV5-6
d_gene: -
j_gene: TRBJ2-3
len: 13
abundance: -
CDR3aa: CASSSWARNTQYF
CDR3nt: TGTGCCAGCAGCTCGTGGGCCAGAAATACGCAGTATTTT

v_gene: TRBV19
d_gene: -
j_gene: TRBJ2-7
len: 12
abundance: -
CDR3aa: CATPGLGPRQYF
CDR3nt: TGTGCCACGCCGGGACTGGGGCCTCGTCAGTACTTC

v_gene: TRBV7-8
d_gene: TRBD1
j_gene: TRBJ2-7
len: 16
abundance: -
CDR3aa: CASSLPRRQGTYEQYF
CDR3nt: TGTGCCAGCAGCCTCCCCCGCCGACAGGGGACCTACGAGCAGTACTTC

v_gene: TRBV6-5
d_gene: -
j_gene: TRBJ2-5
len: 13
abundance: -
CDR3aa: CASSFGREETQYF
CDR3nt: TGTGCCAGCAGTTTCGGCAGGGAAGAGACCCAGTACTTC

v_gene: TRBV7-8
d_gene: -
j_gene: TRBJ2-5
len: 14
abundance: -
CDR3aa: CASSLTGMGETQYF
CDR3nt: TGTGCCAGCAGCTTAACGGGAATGGGGGAGACCCAGTACTTC

v_gene: TRBV7-9
d_gene: -
j_gene: TRBJ1-1
len: 15
abundance: -
CDR3aa: CASSLPPAGNTEAFF
CDR3nt: TGTGCCAGCAGTTTACCCCCGGCGGGGAACACTGAAGCTTTCTTT

v_gene: TRBV10-2
d_gene: TRBD2
j_gene: TRBJ2-3
len: 14
abundance: few
CDR3aa: CASSSGGGVNTQYF
CDR3nt: TGCGCCAGCAGTTCTGGCGGGGGGGTAAATACGCAGTATTTT

v_gene: TRBV7-2
d_gene: -
j_gene: TRBJ1-1
len: 13
abundance: -
CDR3aa: CASSLFSRAEAFF
CDR3nt: TGTGCCAGCAGCTTATTCTCTCGCGCTGAAGCTTTCTTT

v_gene: TRBV28
d_gene: -
j_gene: TRBJ1-2
len: 15
abundance: once
CDR3aa: CASSFSPGPNYGYTF
CDR3nt: TGTGCCAGCAGTTTTTCGCCAGGCCCGAACTATGGCTACACCTTC

v_gene: TRBV9
d_gene: -
j_gene: TRBJ2-7
len: 14
abundance: -
CDR3aa: CASSVETFSYEQYF
CDR3nt: TGTGCCAGCAGCGTCGAGACATTCTCCTACGAGCAGTACTTC

v_gene: TRBV19
d_gene: -
j_gene: TRBJ1-2
len: 16
abundance: few
CDR3aa: CASSIEANRILYGYTF
CDR3nt: TGTGCCAGTAGTATAGAAGCCAACAGGATCCTCTACGGCTACACCTTC

v_gene: TRBV6-4
d_gene: TRBD1
j_gene: TRBJ1-2
len: 14
abundance: -
CDR3aa: CASRTTGASYGYTF
CDR3nt: TGTGCCAGCAGAACTACAGGGGCGTCCTATGGCTACACCTTC

v_gene: TRBV19
d_gene: -
j_gene: TRBJ2-7
len: 12
abundance: -
CDR3aa: CASSEVGGEQYF
CDR3nt: TGTGCCAGTAGTGAAGTGGGGGGCGAGCAGTACTTC

v_gene: TRBV2
d_gene: TRBD2
j_gene: TRBJ2-1
len: 15
abundance: -
CDR3aa: CASSERQAGGPEQFF
CDR3nt: TGTGCCAGCAGTGAAAGACAAGCGGGGGGGCCCGAGCAGTTCTTC

v_gene: TRBV11-2
d_gene: TRBD2
j_gene: TRBJ2-1
len: 15
abundance: -
CDR3aa: CASSLAGGPLDEQFF
CDR3nt: TGTGCCAGCAGTTTAGCGGGGGGGCCGTTAGATGAGCAGTTCTTC

v_gene: TRBV6-6
d_gene: TRBD2
j_gene: TRBJ2-4
len: 16
abundance: -
CDR3aa: CASRTGLAVQGDIQYF
CDR3nt: TGTGCCAGCAGGACGGGACTAGCGGTCCAGGGGGACATTCAGTACTTC

v_gene: TRBV7-2
d_gene: TRBD1
j_gene: TRBJ2-7
len: 15
abundance: -
CDR3aa: CASSWTGRSGYEQYF
CDR3nt: TGTGCCAGCAGCTGGACAGGGAGGTCGGGATACGAGCAGTACTTC

v_gene: TRBV7-2
d_gene: TRBD2
j_gene: TRBJ2-2
len: 15
abundance: -
CDR3aa: CASSISGGNTGELFF
CDR3nt: TGTGCCAGCAGCATAAGCGGGGGCAACACCGGGGAGCTGTTTTTT

v_gene: TRBV4-2
d_gene: -
j_gene: TRBJ1-1
len: 15
abundance: -
CDR3aa: CASSQVLPQGSEAFF
CDR3nt: TGTGCCAGCAGCCAAGTTTTACCACAGGGAAGTGAAGCTTTCTTT

v_gene: TRBV5-6
d_gene: -
j_gene: TRBJ1-2
len: 15
abundance: once
CDR3aa: CASSLAGGPREGYTF
CDR3nt: TGTGCCAGCAGCTTGGCGGGGGGGCCCCGAGAGGGCTACACCTTC

v_gene: TRBV28
d_gene: -
j_gene: TRBJ2-3
len: 15
abundance: -
CDR3aa: CASTLGGFSTDTQYF
CDR3nt: TGTGCCAGCACCCTCGGAGGGTTTAGCACAGATACGCAGTATTTT

v_gene: TRBV29-1
d_gene: -
j_gene: TRBJ1-2
len: 11
abundance: -
CDR3aa: CSVLEDYGYTF
CDR3nt: TGCAGCGTTTTAGAGGACTATGGCTACACCTTC

v_gene: TRBV19
d_gene: -
j_gene: TRBJ1-1
len: 12
abundance: -
CDR3aa: CASNTGGAEAFF
CDR3nt: TGTGCCAGTAACACGGGGGGCGCCGAAGCTTTCTTT

v_gene: TRBV19
d_gene: TRBD2
j_gene: TRBJ2-3
len: 13
abundance: -
CDR3aa: CASSGRVADTQYF
CDR3nt: TGTGCCAGTAGCGGGAGGGTGGCAGATACGCAGTATTTT